The clone carrying this TCR beta chain was observed a single time. As originally analysed: Amplification from reference gene primers served as the basis for estimated nucleated cell counts. Clones were read by immunoSEQ multiplex PCR, and TCRdb kept only the in-frame ones, dropping some. V, J and clone size are taken as reported in that table, and D and trimming were inferred from the DNA itself. This table has fewer than 250,000 clones, around 81% appearing once. Enrollment of patients from Seattle took place during active infection, with longitudinal follow-up. The data were taken from a study of blood T cell repertoires in COVID-19. Study as a whole: Sources were T cells, B-cell-depleted T cells, or PBMCs; the material itself was cDNA or gDNA.

In germline, CDR1 is SGHDN, CDR2 FVKESK. V lost 1 base, J lost 5 bases, and 8 bases lay in between. The CDR3 is 13 residues long. The TCR comes from a man aged 55 to 69 with COVID-19, enrolled during active disease. The V call is TRBV14, the J call TRBJ1-1; no clear D. Sequencing was done on a sample of peripheral blood. Here the CDR3 reads CASSQVPETEAFF. The CDR3 DNA sequence: TGTGCCAGCAGCCAAGTACCGGAGACTGAAGCTTTCTTT. Variable domain in full (rest from reference TRBV14 and TRBJ1-1): EAGVTQFPSHSVIEKGQTVTLRCDPISGHDNLYWYRRVMGKEIKFLLHFVKESKQDESGMPNNRFLAERTGGTYSTLKVQPAELEDSGVYFCASSQVPETEAFFGQGTRLTVV.